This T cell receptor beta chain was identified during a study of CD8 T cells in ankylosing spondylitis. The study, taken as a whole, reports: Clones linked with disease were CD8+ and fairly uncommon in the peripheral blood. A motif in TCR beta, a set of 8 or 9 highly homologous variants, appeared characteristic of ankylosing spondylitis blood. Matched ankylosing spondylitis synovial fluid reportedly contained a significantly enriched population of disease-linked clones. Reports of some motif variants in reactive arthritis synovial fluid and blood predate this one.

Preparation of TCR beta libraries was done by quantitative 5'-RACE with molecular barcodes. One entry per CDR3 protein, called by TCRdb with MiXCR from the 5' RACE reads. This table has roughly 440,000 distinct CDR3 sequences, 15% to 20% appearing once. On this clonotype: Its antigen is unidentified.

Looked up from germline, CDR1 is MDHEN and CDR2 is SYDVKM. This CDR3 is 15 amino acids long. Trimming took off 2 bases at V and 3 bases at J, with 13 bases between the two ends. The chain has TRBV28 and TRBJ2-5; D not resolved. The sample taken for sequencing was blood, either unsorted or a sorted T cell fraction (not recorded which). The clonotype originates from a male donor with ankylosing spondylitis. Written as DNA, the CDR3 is TGTGCCAGCAGTTTAATAGGAGATGCCGAAGAGACCCAGTACTTC. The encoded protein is CASSLIGDAEETQYF.